This TCR beta chain was identified in a study of shared clonotypes between healthy human individuals. The assay was immunoSEQ multiplex PCR, and TCRdb's table has in-frame clones only and misses some. The sample contains some 95,000 clones, about 68% of which appear only once. Findings and caveats of the study: Larger estimated richness was generally recorded for naive subsets relative to memory subsets.

Note on this clone: The antigen is not known.

This clonotype was sampled from a man younger than 40 in good health. Material: memory CD8+ T cells sorted from blood. Subset meaning: CD45RO+ cells pooled with CCR7-negative TemRA cells.

The CDR3 sequence is CASSYESGRTYRTTPNTGELFF. Here the CDR3 DNA reads TGTGCCAGCAGCTACGAATCCGGGAGGACCTACCGCACAACCCCGAACACCGGGGAGCTGTTTTTT. The chain combines TRBV7-8 with TRBJ2-2; 7 bases are shared with TRBD2. The CDR3 has 22 residues. CDR1 and CDR2 (germline): SGHVS, FQNEAQ. V gave up 4 bases and J gave up 0 bases; unmatched junction bases: 23.